This T cell receptor beta chain was found in a study of cytomegalovirus exposure and HLA in healthy donors. As for the study in general: HLA-typed donors were the source of roughly 85 million unique TCRs held in an early data release. Notes on the study in general: Three CMV-associated chains were confirmed in vitro to be specific for CMV antigens. Cytomegalovirus association was assigned to more than 150 TCR beta chains.

V lost 0 bases and J lost 2, with 11 bases in between. CDR3 length equals 15 residues. The germline gives CDR1 ENHRY, CDR2 SYGVKD. Each of the donors was a healthy bone marrow donor. Regarding this clone: Its antigen is currently unknown.

PCR was performed using 60 Vbeta and 13 Jbeta primers. The method was immunoSEQ multiplex PCR; TCRdb's version includes in-frame clones alone and lacks a portion of them. The sample holds about 210,000 clones, about 85% seen once. The chain links TRBV10-3 to TRBJ2-7; possibly TRBD1 for D (5 bases). This TCR was sampled from a male donor in good health and CMV-seropositive. Sequencing was carried out using PBMCs. The CDR3, as DNA: TGTGCCATCAGTGAGTCGAAACAGGTACCCTACGAGCAGTACTTC. Amino acids: CAISESKQVPYEQYF.